These 15 T cell receptor beta chains share one sample of origin, sequenced in a study of OX40 agonist ivuxolimab in advanced cancers. Clones were read by immunoSEQ multiplex PCR, and TCRdb kept only the in-frame ones, dropping some. The data show about 130,000 clones, 75% to 95% seen once. This specimen was CD4+ or CD8+ T cells sorted from blood, taken in a trial of the OX40 agonist ivuxolimab. The receptor source for this set is an adult with an advanced solid tumor such as melanoma, head and neck, liver or kidney cancer.

The rearrangement uses TRBV27 and TRBJ2-7; TRBD2 matches at 7 bases. Germline V gene data show CDR1 as MNHEY and CDR2 as SMNVEV (reference sequence). V lost 4 bases, J lost 2 bases, and 11 bases stayed unmatched. The length of the CDR3 is 16 residues. The CDR3 sequence is CASSSSRLAATYEQYF. Written as DNA, the CDR3 is TGTGCCAGCAGTTCTTCCAGGCTAGCGGCGACCTACGAGCAGTACTTC.

V is TRBV11-3 and J is TRBJ1-1; possible D gene TRBD1, 5 bases. CDR1 is SGHNT, CDR2 YENEEA, per germline. Trimming cost V 6 bases and J 4 bases, with 15 bases left between them. CDR3 length: 14 amino acids. The CDR3 DNA sequence: TGTGCCAGCAGGAAAGCCCCGGGGGGCACTGAAGCTTTCTTT. Translation: CASRKAPGGTEAFF. Looking up the rest from reference TRBV11-3 and TRBJ1-1 gives the full variable domain: EAGVVQSPRYKIIEKKQPVAFWCNPISGHNTLYWYLQNLGQGPELLIRYENEEAVDDSQLPKDRFSAERLKGVDSTLKIQPAELGDSAVYLCASRKAPGGTEAFFGQGTRLTVV.

This chain uses TRBV28 with TRBJ1-2; the match to TRBD1 covers 7 bases. The CDR3 runs 13 residues. Germline trimming cut 1 base from V and 8 bases from J; bases unmatched to any gene: 4. CDR1 MDHEN and CDR2 SYDVKM come from the germline V gene. Here the CDR3 DNA reads TGTGCCAGCAGTTTATTCAGGGGGTCAGGCTACACCTTC. Protein sequence: CASSLFRGSGYTF.

The chain has TRBV15 and TRBJ1-4; possible D gene TRBD1, 5 bases. This CDR3 has 14 residues. V lost 0 bases to trimming and J lost 8 bases, with 10 bases between them. CDR1 and CDR2 from the germline V gene are LNHNV and YYDKDF (reference sequence). CDR3 region: CATSRDQGTEKLFF. In nucleotides, the CDR3 is TGTGCCACCAGCAGAGATCAAGGGACCGAAAAACTGTTTTTT. The full variable domain, its missing parts supplied by reference TRBV15 and TRBJ1-4, is DAMVIQNPRYQVTQFGKPVTLSCSQTLNHNVMYWYQQKSSQAPKLLFHYYDKDFNNEADTPDNFQSRRPNTSFCFLDIRSPGLGDTAMYLCATSRDQGTEKLFFGSGTQLSVL.

V is TRBV5-6 and J is TRBJ1-5; D gene unclear. The germline V gene has CDR1 SGHDT and CDR2 YYEEEE. There are 13 residues in the CDR3. Between the trimmed V and J ends, which lost 1 base and 4 bases, there was a span of 6 bases. The CDR3 region has the DNA TGTGCCAGCAGCTTGCAACTTAATCAGCCCCAGCATTTT. This translates into CASSLQLNQPQHF.

The CDR3, as DNA: TGTGCCAGCAGCTCTCGGACAGGGGCGAACACTGAAGCTTTCTTT. It codes for CASSSRTGANTEAFF. V gene TRBV5-4 combines with J gene TRBJ1-1, with 9 bases aligning to TRBD1. Germline-derived CDR1 and CDR2 are SGHNT and YYREEE (reference sequence). The CDR3 sequence is 15 residues long. With 3 bases clipped from V and 1 base from J, the junction kept 4 bases outside the gene matches.

V is TRBV19 and J is TRBJ2-1; 15 bases are a match to TRBD2. Trimming took 4 bases from V and 8 from J; bases not matched to a gene: 6. From germline, CDR1 is LNHDA and CDR2 SQIVND (reference sequence). The CDR3 runs 16 residues. This CDR3 is CASSTGGTSGRYEQFF. The CDR3 nucleotides read TGTGCCAGTAGTACCGGAGGGACTAGCGGGAGGTATGAGCAGTTCTTC.

The V and J genes are TRBV2 and TRBJ1-5; the D gene is possibly TRBD1 (6 bases). The CDR3 loop spans 18 amino acids. Per germline, CDR1 SNHLY and CDR2 FYNNEI. Trimming took off 8 bases at V and 0 bases at J, with 23 bases between the two ends. This CDR3 reads CASYADWGGQNSNQPQHF. The CDR3 nucleotides are TGTGCCAGCTATGCCGACTGGGGGGGACAAAATAGCAATCAGCCCCAGCATTTT.

This chain links TRBV19 with TRBJ2-7, with D possibly TRBD2 on 6 matching bases. The CDR3 sequence is 16 residues long. The germline V gene has CDR1 LNHDA and CDR2 SQIVND (reference sequence). V lost 4 bases, J lost 6 bases, and 22 bases lay in between. The CDR3, as DNA: TGTGCCAGTAGTAACCCCGGAGGGGACCCCCTTGGCGAGCAGTACTTC. Protein product: CASSNPGGDPLGEQYF.

This clone was found a few times. The chain joins TRBV19 to TRBJ1-1, with D perhaps TRBD1 (5 bases). This CDR3 is 12 amino acids long. The ends were cut back, 5 bases at V and 11 bases at J, with 15 bases in the middle. The germline gives CDR1 LNHDA, CDR2 SQIVND (reference sequence). DNA of the CDR3: TGTGCCAGTAGTCCTTGGCGGGACGTTGCTTTCTTT. Its translation is CASSPWRDVAFF.

The genes are TRBV25-1 and TRBJ1-1; D is possibly TRBD1 (6 bases). V shed 4 bases and J shed 1 base, with 10 bases lying between them. CDR1 MGHDK and CDR2 SYGVNS come from the germline V gene. The CDR3 sequence is 14 residues long. This chain's CDR3 is CASSGPTGNTEAFF. As DNA, the CDR3 is TGTGCCAGCAGTGGGCCGACAGGGAACACTGAAGCTTTCTTT.

CDR3 in DNA: TGTGCCAGCAGCTTAGGGAGGACAGGGAAGGACACTGAAGCTTTCTTT. Protein: CASSLGRTGKDTEAFF. The chain links TRBV11-3 to TRBJ1-1; TRBD1 aligns across 8 bases. V was clipped by 1 base and J by 3 bases; unmatched bases: 7. Germline V gives CDR1 SGHNT, CDR2 YENEEA. The CDR3 runs 16 residues.

The rearrangement joins TRBV28 to TRBJ2-3; 8 bases agree with TRBD1. CDR3 size: 15 residues. CDR1 MDHEN and CDR2 SYDVKM come from the germline V gene. Losses at the gene ends were 7 bases for V and 4 bases for J; bases not matched to a gene: 10. The CDR3 spells CASKLQGEVADTQYF. The DNA of the CDR3 is TGTGCCAGCAAGTTACAGGGGGAAGTCGCAGATACGCAGTATTTT.

V gene TRBV2 combines with J gene TRBJ1-3; D is perhaps TRBD1 (5 bases). Trimming removed 2 bases from V and 1 base from J, with 15 bases in between. The V gene's germline CDR1 is SNHLY and CDR2 FYNNEI. This CDR3 has 17 amino acids. CDR3 DNA sequence: TGTGCCAGCAGTGAATACGGGGGGGTCCCATCTGGAAACACCATATATTTT. Translation gives CASSEYGGVPSGNTIYF.

The chain links TRBV11-2 to TRBJ1-4; 7 nucleotides align to TRBD1. J lost 6 bases, V lost 6 bases, and 7 bases had no gene match. The CDR3 contains 14 residues. CDR1 SGHAT and CDR2 FQNNGV come from the germline V gene. CDR3 in DNA: TGTGCCAGCAGTCGGGACAGCTGGGATGAAAAACTGTTTTTT. It yields the protein CASSRDSWDEKLFF.